A selection of T cell receptor beta chains follows, all from one sample in a study of OX40 agonist ivuxolimab in advanced cancers. Clones were read by immunoSEQ multiplex PCR, and TCRdb kept only the in-frame ones, dropping some. The sample comprises around 70,000 clones, 85% of which are singletons, and 1.5% to 2% rests with the top ten. This sample comprised CD4+ or CD8+ T cells sorted from blood, obtained in a trial of the OX40 agonist ivuxolimab. Receptor source: an adult with an advanced solid tumor such as melanoma, head and neck, liver or kidney cancer. Each CDR3 is given with its conserved first and last residue. The order of the fields is J gene, D gene, V gene, clone size, CDR3 DNA, CDR3 protein. The D gene is left open where the match is weak. Only some rows state a clone size, as once, few, many or a class for expanded clones.

j_gene: TRBJ1-1; d_gene: NA; v_gene: TRBV28; abundance: NA; CDR3nt: TGTGCCAGCAGAAGGGGCACTGAAGCTTTCTTT; CDR3aa: CASRRGTEAFF
j_gene: TRBJ1-3; d_gene: NA; v_gene: TRBV7-8; abundance: NA; CDR3nt: TGTGCCAGCAGCTTAGGGGTGGCTCGGGGCACCATATATTTT; CDR3aa: CASSLGVARGTIYF
j_gene: TRBJ2-5; d_gene: NA; v_gene: TRBV2; abundance: NA; CDR3nt: TGTGCCAGCAGTACACTAGGGACCCAGTACTTC; CDR3aa: CASSTLGTQYF
j_gene: TRBJ2-4; d_gene: NA; v_gene: TRBV28; abundance: NA; CDR3nt: TGTGCCAGCAGTGGGGGACTTTTGGGGGGAAACATTCAGTACTTC; CDR3aa: CASSGGLLGGNIQYF
j_gene: TRBJ2-2; d_gene: NA; v_gene: TRBV21-1; abundance: NA; CDR3nt: TGTGCCACACTAAAACAGGGGGTTTTGTCCGGGGAGCTGTTTTTT; CDR3aa: CATLKQGVLSGELFF
j_gene: TRBJ2-5; d_gene: TRBD2; v_gene: TRBV14; abundance: NA; CDR3nt: TGTGCCAGCAGCCAGAGCTCGGCTAGCGGACGCAGTCTACACTTC; CDR3aa: CASSQSSASGRSLHF
j_gene: TRBJ2-5; d_gene: NA; v_gene: TRBV4-3; abundance: NA; CDR3nt: TGCGCCAGCAGCCCGACCCCCGGCCTTGGGGAGACCCAGTACTTC; CDR3aa: CASSPTPGLGETQYF
j_gene: TRBJ2-3; d_gene: TRBD1; v_gene: TRBV6-1; abundance: NA; CDR3nt: TGTGCCAGCAGTGAAGGAGGGGGCGAGGATACGCAGTATTTT; CDR3aa: CASSEGGGEDTQYF
j_gene: TRBJ2-4; d_gene: TRBD1; v_gene: TRBV7-2; abundance: few; CDR3nt: TGTGCCAGCAGTTACCTTACAGGGGGCCGAAACATTCAGTACTTC; CDR3aa: CASSYLTGGRNIQYF
j_gene: TRBJ2-1; d_gene: TRBD1; v_gene: TRBV7-9; abundance: NA; CDR3nt: TGTGCCAGCAGCTCCACAGGGGCAGGTTTGGATGAGCAGTTCTTC; CDR3aa: CASSSTGAGLDEQFF
j_gene: TRBJ2-1; d_gene: NA; v_gene: TRBV2; abundance: NA; CDR3nt: TGTGCCAGCAGTGGAGGGTCCTACAATGAGCAGTTCTTC; CDR3aa: CASSGGSYNEQFF
j_gene: TRBJ1-1; d_gene: NA; v_gene: TRBV18; abundance: NA; CDR3nt: TGTGCCAGCTCACCAGCCACTGAAGCTTTCTTT; CDR3aa: CASSPATEAFF
j_gene: TRBJ1-2; d_gene: NA; v_gene: TRBV5-4; abundance: NA; CDR3nt: TGTGCCAGCAGCTTGAGGGGAGTTTATGGCTACACCTTC; CDR3aa: CASSLRGVYGYTF
j_gene: TRBJ2-7; d_gene: NA; v_gene: TRBV5-1; abundance: NA; CDR3nt: TGCGCCAGCAATGGCGGGGGGAGGGACAGGGTCTACGAGCAGTACTTC; CDR3aa: CASNGGGRDRVYEQYF
j_gene: TRBJ2-1; d_gene: NA; v_gene: TRBV19; abundance: NA; CDR3nt: TGTGCCAGTAGTCACGGGGTATCCTACAATGAGCAGTTCTTC; CDR3aa: CASSHGVSYNEQFF
j_gene: TRBJ2-1; d_gene: NA; v_gene: TRBV27; abundance: NA; CDR3nt: TGTGCCAGCAGTTTAGGGCAGGGGTTTGTCAATGAGCAGTTCTTC; CDR3aa: CASSLGQGFVNEQFF
j_gene: TRBJ2-7; d_gene: NA; v_gene: TRBV6-5; abundance: NA; CDR3nt: TGTGCCAGCAGTTACTCCCGGGGGACCTACGAGCAGTACTTC; CDR3aa: CASSYSRGTYEQYF
j_gene: TRBJ2-7; d_gene: TRBD2; v_gene: TRBV6-5; abundance: NA; CDR3nt: TGTGCCAGCAGGCCTACTAGCGGGAGAGGGTACGAGCAGTACTTC; CDR3aa: CASRPTSGRGYEQYF
j_gene: TRBJ2-3; d_gene: TRBD2; v_gene: TRBV5-4; abundance: NA; CDR3nt: TGTGCCAGCAGCCGCGGGAGTAGCACAGATACGCAGTATTTT; CDR3aa: CASSRGSSTDTQYF
j_gene: TRBJ2-7; d_gene: NA; v_gene: TRBV7-2; abundance: NA; CDR3nt: TGTGCCAGCAGCTTAGCGGCCCTAGGTTCCTACGAGCAGTACTTC; CDR3aa: CASSLAALGSYEQYF
j_gene: TRBJ1-3; d_gene: TRBD1; v_gene: TRBV6-1; abundance: NA; CDR3nt: TGTGCCAGCTGTCCGGACAGGGCCTCTGGAAACACCATATATTTT; CDR3aa: CASCPDRASGNTIYF
j_gene: TRBJ2-7; d_gene: NA; v_gene: TRBV6-1; abundance: NA; CDR3nt: TGTGCCAGCAGAAGCCCCGGGGGCAGGTACGAGCAGTACTTC; CDR3aa: CASRSPGGRYEQYF
j_gene: TRBJ2-1; d_gene: NA; v_gene: TRBV7-2; abundance: NA; CDR3nt: TGTGCCAGCAGCTTACCTATTTACAATGAGCAGTTCTTC; CDR3aa: CASSLPIYNEQFF
j_gene: TRBJ2-1; d_gene: TRBD2; v_gene: TRBV18; abundance: NA; CDR3nt: TGTGCCAGCTCACCTCCCCTAGCGGGGGCCCCCTTAAGCTCCTACAATGAGCAGTTCTTC; CDR3aa: CASSPPLAGAPLSSYNEQFF
j_gene: TRBJ1-2; d_gene: NA; v_gene: TRBV5-4; abundance: NA; CDR3nt: TGTGCCAGCAGCGCCGGGGTCGGTGGCTACACCTTC; CDR3aa: CASSAGVGGYTF
j_gene: TRBJ1-4; d_gene: NA; v_gene: TRBV7-6; abundance: NA; CDR3nt: TGTGCCAGCAGCTTGAGCGCCGGTAATGAAAAACTGTTTTTT; CDR3aa: CASSLSAGNEKLFF
j_gene: TRBJ2-3; d_gene: TRBD2; v_gene: TRBV2; abundance: NA; CDR3nt: TGTGCCAGCAGTGAAGCCCGGACTAGCGTTAGCACAGATACGCAGTATTTT; CDR3aa: CASSEARTSVSTDTQYF
j_gene: TRBJ1-1; d_gene: NA; v_gene: TRBV7-3; abundance: NA; CDR3nt: TGTGCCAGCAGCTTCAGGCTCATGAACACTGAAGCTTTCTTT; CDR3aa: CASSFRLMNTEAFF
j_gene: TRBJ2-3; d_gene: TRBD2; v_gene: TRBV6-1; abundance: NA; CDR3nt: TGTGCCAGCAGTGTGTGGTCGGTTGGGGGGGAGGGTCCAGATACGCAGTATTTT; CDR3aa: CASSVWSVGGEGPDTQYF
j_gene: TRBJ2-2; d_gene: TRBD2; v_gene: TRBV6-5; abundance: NA; CDR3nt: TGTGCCAGCAGTTACGGGACTAGCGTCACCGGGGAGCTGTTTTTT; CDR3aa: CASSYGTSVTGELFF
j_gene: TRBJ1-4; d_gene: NA; v_gene: TRBV9; abundance: NA; CDR3nt: TGTGCCAGCGGGGCAAGCCCAACTAATGAAAAACTGTTTTTT; CDR3aa: CASGASPTNEKLFF
j_gene: TRBJ2-2; d_gene: TRBD2; v_gene: TRBV7-2; abundance: NA; CDR3nt: TGTGCCAGCAGCGCGGGACTAGCGGGGGACCCGAACACCGGGGAGCTGTTTTTT; CDR3aa: CASSAGLAGDPNTGELFF
j_gene: TRBJ1-1; d_gene: NA; v_gene: TRBV5-4; abundance: NA; CDR3nt: TGTGCCAGCAGTTTTGGAAGTGAAGCTTTCTTT; CDR3aa: CASSFGSEAFF
j_gene: TRBJ2-1; d_gene: NA; v_gene: TRBV6-5; abundance: NA; CDR3nt: TGTGCCAGCAGCTCCTCACAGGGTACCTACAATGAGCAGTTCTTC; CDR3aa: CASSSSQGTYNEQFF
j_gene: TRBJ2-3; d_gene: TRBD2; v_gene: TRBV28; abundance: NA; CDR3nt: TGTGCCAGCACCCTCTCCCGGACGACTAGCGGGAGGGGGGGGAGCACAGATACGCAGTATTTT; CDR3aa: CASTLSRTTSGRGGSTDTQYF
j_gene: TRBJ2-7; d_gene: TRBD1; v_gene: TRBV27; abundance: NA; CDR3nt: TGTGCCACCGGGACAGGGTACTACGAGCAGTACTTC; CDR3aa: CATGTGYYEQYF
j_gene: TRBJ2-5; d_gene: NA; v_gene: TRBV11-3; abundance: NA; CDR3nt: TGTGCCAGCAGCTTAGAGGCTAGAGAGACCCAGTACTTC; CDR3aa: CASSLEARETQYF
j_gene: TRBJ1-5; d_gene: TRBD1; v_gene: TRBV6-6; abundance: many; CDR3nt: TGTGCCAGCAGTTGGGGACAGGGGGCCAATCAGCCCCAGCATTTT; CDR3aa: CASSWGQGANQPQHF
j_gene: TRBJ2-4; d_gene: NA; v_gene: TRBV5-1; abundance: NA; CDR3nt: TGCGCCAGCAGCTTGGTACTTGAGGCCAAAAACATTCAGTACTTC; CDR3aa: CASSLVLEAKNIQYF
j_gene: TRBJ2-3; d_gene: NA; v_gene: TRBV7-9; abundance: few; CDR3nt: TGTGCCAGCAGCTTAGCTCTGGGTAGCTCTGGCACAGATACGCAGTATTTT; CDR3aa: CASSLALGSSGTDTQYF
j_gene: TRBJ1-1; d_gene: NA; v_gene: TRBV6-1; abundance: few; CDR3nt: TGTGCCAGCAGTGAATTTAGGAACACTGAAGCTTTCTTT; CDR3aa: CASSEFRNTEAFF